This passage covers 17 T cell receptor beta chains from one sample sequenced in a study of technical replicates of blood from several donors. TCRdb's copy holds only in-frame clones and misses some; the assay was immunoSEQ multiplex PCR. The sample carries more than 65,000 clones, 90% to 95% recorded once. Sequencing input: T cells isolated from PBMCs. The receptors derive from a human donor in good health.

To note about this clone: This specimen includes other DNA sequences encoding the same CDR3. The rearrangement joins TRBV19 to TRBJ1-3, with no clear D. The germline gives CDR1 LNHDA, CDR2 SQIVND (reference sequence). V shed 5 bases and J shed 0 bases, with 8 bases lying between them. The CDR3 length is 14 residues. CDR3 loop: CASSPYSSGNTIYF. The CDR3, as DNA: TGTGCCAGTAGTCCCTACAGCTCTGGAAACACCATATATTTT.

The CDR3 nucleotides read TGTGCCAGCAGCGATGCCTCAACTAGCGAAAGTTTCCCGCAAGAGACCCAGTACTTC. Protein sequence: CASSDASTSESFPQETQYF. V and J are TRBV9 and TRBJ2-5; 7 bases are shared with TRBD2. V was pared by 3 bases and J by 2 bases, with 19 bases of the junction left unmatched. The CDR3 is made up of 19 amino acids. Germline-derived CDR1 and CDR2 are SGDLS and YYNGEE.

This CDR3 reads CASSLRGRVSEQYF. CDR3 nucleotides: TGTGCCAGCAGCTTAAGAGGGAGGGTGAGCGAGCAGTACTTC. This chain uses TRBV7-2 with TRBJ2-7; 7 bases agree with TRBD2. The V and J ends lost 2 bases and 6 bases, in that order; junction bases with no gene match: 7. Per the germline V gene, CDR1 is SGHTA and CDR2 is FQGNSA. CDR3 length: 14 amino acids.

The CDR3 bases are TGCAGCGTTTTAGCGGAGTTAGGACAAGAGACCCAGTACTTC. Amino acid sequence: CSVLAELGQETQYF. The chain employs TRBV29-1 and TRBJ2-5; D possibly corresponds to TRBD2 (6 bases). This CDR3 has 14 amino acids. The germline V and J ends were trimmed by 5 bases and 2 bases, with 15 bases remaining between them. The germline CDR1 and CDR2 sequences are SQVTM and ANQGSEA.

The chain links TRBV2 to TRBJ1-2; 8 nucleotides line up with TRBD1. J lost 4 bases, V lost 8 bases, and 6 bases had no gene match. CDR1 and CDR2 from the germline V gene are SNHLY and FYNNEI. This CDR3 comprises 13 residues. The CDR3 loop reads CASQGARGYGYTF. The CDR3, as DNA: TGTGCCAGCCAGGGGGCGCGGGGCTATGGCTACACCTTC.

The chain uses TRBV10-3 and TRBJ2-3; 7 bases agree with TRBD2. The CDR3 covers 14 residues. Trimming cost V 6 bases and J 2 bases; bases outside gene matches: 5. Looked up from germline, CDR1 is ENHRY and CDR2 is SYGVKD. This CDR3 is CAIRQAGLTDTQYF. The CDR3 DNA reads as TGTGCCATCAGACAAGCGGGACTCACAGATACGCAGTATTTT.

J is TRBJ1-4 and V is TRBV13; perhaps TRBD1 as D (5 bases). The length of the CDR3 is 14 residues. V was clipped by 0 bases and J by 6 bases, with 8 bases between them. The V gene's germline CDR1 is PRHDT and CDR2 FYEKMQ (reference sequence). CDR3 coding DNA: TGTGCCAGCAGCTTAGGGCCGACAGATGAAAAACTGTTTTTT. The encoded protein is CASSLGPTDEKLFF.

The chain uses TRBV6-6 and TRBJ2-3, with TRBD2 matching 7 bases. The CDR3 has 16 amino acids. Germline assignment: CDR1 MNHNY and CDR2 SVGAGI (reference sequence). V gave up 2 bases and J gave up 5 bases; unmatched junction bases: 10. This CDR3 reads CASSYPSAGVRDTQYF. The CDR3 DNA reads TGTGCCAGCAGTTACCCCTCCGCGGGGGTAAGAGATACGCAGTATTTT.

The count of this clone is one. The chain has TRBV28 and TRBJ1-2, with D possibly TRBD1 on 5 matching bases. The CDR3 loop spans 14 amino acids. V gave up 4 bases and J gave up 4 bases, with 13 bases separating them. The germline V gene has CDR1 MDHEN and CDR2 SYDVKM. This chain's CDR3 is CASSSRRGGYGYTF. The CDR3 DNA reads TGTGCCAGCAGTTCCAGACGGGGGGGCTATGGCTACACCTTC.

The CDR3, as DNA: TGCGCCAGCAGCTTAGATGGACAGGGACGGGAAAAACTGTTTTTT. This gives the protein CASSLDGQGREKLFF. The gene calls are TRBV5-1 and TRBJ1-4; the match to TRBD1 covers 8 bases. This CDR3 is 15 amino acids long. The ends lost 2 bases at V and 8 bases at J; junction bases unmatched: 8. In germline, CDR1 is SGHRS, CDR2 YFSETQ.

The chain uses TRBV19 and TRBJ1-5, with TRBD1 identical over 7 bases. The CDR3 is 16 residues long. Germline loops: CDR1 LNHDA, CDR2 SQIVND (reference sequence). Trimming at V came to 8 bases and at J to 1 base, leaving 11 bases not matched to a gene. The CDR3 DNA follows: TGTGCCAGTCGAACAGGGGCCCAAATAAGCAATCAGCCCCAGCATTTT. Translated, it gives CASRTGAQISNQPQHF.

The CDR3 DNA is TGCGCCAGCAGCTCCGGGACAGGGGTGCCCCAGTACTTC. Amino acid sequence: CASSSGTGVPQYF. V usage is TRBV5-1 and J usage is TRBJ2-7; TRBD1 matches at 10 bases. There are 13 residues in the CDR3. With V trimmed by 3 bases and J by 10 bases, 7 bases remained unmatched. The germline CDR1 and CDR2 sequences are SGHRS and YFSETQ.

CDR3 loop: CASSPWTGTGELFF. Here the CDR3 DNA reads TGTGCCAGTAGTCCCTGGACAGGGACCGGGGAGCTGTTTTTT. V usage is TRBV19 and J usage is TRBJ2-2, with 8 bases that match TRBD1. The ends lost 5 bases at V and 5 bases at J; junction bases unmatched: 4. The V gene's germline CDR1 is LNHDA and CDR2 SQIVND (reference sequence). The length of the CDR3 is 14 residues.

V and J are TRBV5-1 and TRBJ2-3, with 13 positions matching TRBD2. J was trimmed by 5 bases and V by 3 bases; bases with no gene match: 15. Per the germline V gene, CDR1 is SGHRS and CDR2 is YFSETQ. The CDR3 contains 19 residues. Here the CDR3 DNA reads TGCGCCAGCAGCTCGAAACTCCAAGGACTAGCGGGAGTCATAGATACGCAGTATTTT. It codes for CASSSKLQGLAGVIDTQYF.

This chain joins TRBV10-3 and TRBJ1-1, with D unclear. V dropped 2 bases and J dropped 7 bases, with 5 bases sitting between them. CDR3 size: 11 residues. The germline V gene encodes CDR1 ENHRY and CDR2 SYGVKD. CDR3 bases: TGTGCCATCAGTGAGGGGCATGAAGCTTTCTTT. It encodes CAISEGHEAFF.

The V gene is TRBV11-2, the J gene TRBJ2-7, with 8 positions matching TRBD2. This CDR3 is built from 17 residues. V lost 5 bases to trimming and J lost 5 bases; unmatched junction nucleotides: 17. Germline V gives CDR1 SGHAT, CDR2 FQNNGV. CDR3 protein: CASSPGGVAGTFHEQYF. The CDR3 region has the DNA TGTGCCAGCAGCCCCGGCGGGGTAGCGGGGACCTTTCACGAGCAGTACTTC.

This chain uses TRBV27 with TRBJ2-1; 7 nucleotides agree with TRBD1. Per the germline V gene, CDR1 is MNHEY and CDR2 is SMNVEV (reference sequence). This CDR3 is built from 17 residues. V lost 1 base to trimming and J lost 4 bases; unmatched junction nucleotides: 10. Written as DNA, the CDR3 is TGTGCCAGCAGTTTATTGATTGAAGGGGGCGAATACAATGAGCAGTTCTTC. Translation: CASSLLIEGGEYNEQFF.